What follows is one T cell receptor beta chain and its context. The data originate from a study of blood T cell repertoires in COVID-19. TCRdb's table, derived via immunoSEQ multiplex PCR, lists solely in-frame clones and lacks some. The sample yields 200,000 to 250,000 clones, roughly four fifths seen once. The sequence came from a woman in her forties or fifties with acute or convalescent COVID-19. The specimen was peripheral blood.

The CDR3 reads CASSLRVDTEAFF. For the CDR3, the DNA is TGTGCCAGCAGCTTACGGGTAGACACTGAAGCTTTCTTT. The chain is built from TRBV7-9 and TRBJ1-1; no firm D call. The CDR3 has 13 residues. Germline values: CDR1 SEHNR, CDR2 FQNEAQ (reference sequence). Trimming took off 2 bases at V and 3 bases at J, with 7 bases between the two ends.